This TCR beta chain originates from a study of post-analysis software for immune sequencing data. The CDR3 length is 16 residues. V dropped 1 base and J dropped 0 bases, with 12 bases sitting between them. CDR1 MNHNY and CDR2 SVGAGI come from the germline V gene (reference sequence). Comments on this clonotype: Its antigen remains unknown.

Prepared TCR beta cDNA libraries contained unique molecular identifiers. TCRdb called the PCR reads again in MiXCR, with one record for every CDR3 protein. The sample holds about 810,000 distinct CDR3 sequences, approximately 53% seen once. Whole-study findings and limits: Comparison of patients with controls showed four or five TRBV segments more frequent in patients, TRBV5-6, TRBV5-1 and TRBV20-1 among them. Patients with multiple sclerosis recorded significantly lower normalized Chao1 diversity than controls, the study found.

The chain joins TRBV6-6 to TRBJ2-5, with D possibly matching TRBD2 (5 bases). The source is a girl aged 5 to 17 with multiple sclerosis. Material for sequencing was blood. The CDR3 DNA is TGTGCCAGCAGTTACTTCCGCCGAGCGGACCAAGAGACCCAGTACTTC. Encoded protein: CASSYFRRADQETQYF.